This record concerns one T cell receptor beta chain sequence. In its sample, this clonotype was seen many times. The antigen it binds to is not known. Base qualities were left out, and no much larger clone turns up one base away. Since the library was made to target alpha chains, this beta chain is a stray read and its abundance is not meaningful. This sample is drawn from a study of spatial heterogeneity in lung cancer (dated by TCRdb to the late 2010s). Regarding the complete study: More beta-chain than alpha-chain transcripts were consistently detected, likely reflecting higher beta-chain transcript abundance. At surgery, 200 to 250 tumor regions, around 65 matched nontumor lung samples and about 56 PBMC samples were TCR-sequenced for both alpha and beta chains. In the raw uncorrected reads, each unique combination of TCR and UMI appeared more than ten times on average. The study quantitatively compared TCR alpha and beta repertoires across multiple tumor regions, matched nontumor lung and blood in non-small cell lung cancer. TCR transcript counts in tumor regions correlated strongly with a T cell transcriptional module score from matched bulk RNA-seq. Nonsynonymous mutation counts, determined by whole-exome sequencing of tumor tissue, were related to features of the TCR repertoire. What the work shows at the level of the full study, not this receptor alone: TCR-seq coverage of tumor T cells was estimated to be only around 7.3% for alpha chains and more than 11% for beta chains. Counts of ubiquitous and regional expanded TCRs correlated with counts of ubiquitous and regional nonsynonymous mutations, respectively. The number of expanded intratumoral alpha and beta TCRs correlated with the tumor nonsynonymous mutation count. Confirming at a functional level the hypothesis that regional TCRs recognize regional mutations was considered to require additional single-cell paired TCR alpha and beta sequencing.

In light of the paper, this sample's time point label describes: sample taken at primary tumor resection. The donors were 70 or so patients from the lung TRACERx cohort who had early-stage, untreated non-small cell lung cancer. TCR sequencing used whole RNA extracted from tumor and nontumor lung tissue, or from cryopreserved PBMC samples, without cell sorting. A patient was chosen for TCR sequencing only when enough RNA was available from at least two tumor regions. A lung pathologist reviewed the tumor and adjacent nontumor lung specimens before the specimens were selected. The library was produced with 5' RACE. Instrument on record: NextSeq 500. To allow correction of PCR and sequencing errors, the TCR library protocol tagged every TCR cDNA molecule with a unique molecular identifier. Turning to the authors' computational methods: TCR identification, UMI-based error correction and CDR3 extraction were performed with Decombinator tools. Expanded TCRs were defined as those above a frequency of 2 per 1,000, corresponding to the top 1% of the tumor frequency distribution. Expanded tumor TCRs were classed as regional if statistically deemed absent (corrected P<0.05) from at least one tumor region, otherwise ubiquitous. Each repertoire was subsampled 100 times to 5,000 TCRs, after which Renyi diversity was computed with the R vegan package. CDR3 similarity networks were built from amino acid triplet string-kernel similarity, connecting CDR3s with pairwise similarity above 0.82. The public reads were reprocessed in TCRdb via fastp at Q25 and MiXCR, keeping in-frame beta chains. Entries that share a CDR3 protein sequence are merged under the most common genes and DNA. It is TCRdb's table, rather than the study itself, that gives the V and J calls and clone size. This sample comprises roughly 16,000 distinct CDR3 sequences, 5% to 7.5% of them detected only once. 5.5% to 8% of the sample lies in the top ten.

After removal of 5 bases from V and 8 bases from J, the junction retains 11 bases not matched to a gene. As encoded in the germline V gene (reference sequence), CDR1 is MNHNY while CDR2 is SVGAGI. Including the terminal cysteine and phenylalanine, the CDR3 comprises 15 residues. The sequence is cut down to CDR3 DNA, 45 bases in frame from base 1. The sequence was collected from a male donor with early-stage non-small cell lung cancer. In this chain, TRBV6-6 is recombined with TRBJ1-4; 7 central bases correspond to TRBD1. This specimen consisted of lung tumor tissue, obtained at surgery. The CDR3 loop reads CASSPRPRGLEKLFF. The base sequence is TGTGCCAGCAGTCCCCGCCCCAGGGGGTTGGAAAAACTGTTTTTT.